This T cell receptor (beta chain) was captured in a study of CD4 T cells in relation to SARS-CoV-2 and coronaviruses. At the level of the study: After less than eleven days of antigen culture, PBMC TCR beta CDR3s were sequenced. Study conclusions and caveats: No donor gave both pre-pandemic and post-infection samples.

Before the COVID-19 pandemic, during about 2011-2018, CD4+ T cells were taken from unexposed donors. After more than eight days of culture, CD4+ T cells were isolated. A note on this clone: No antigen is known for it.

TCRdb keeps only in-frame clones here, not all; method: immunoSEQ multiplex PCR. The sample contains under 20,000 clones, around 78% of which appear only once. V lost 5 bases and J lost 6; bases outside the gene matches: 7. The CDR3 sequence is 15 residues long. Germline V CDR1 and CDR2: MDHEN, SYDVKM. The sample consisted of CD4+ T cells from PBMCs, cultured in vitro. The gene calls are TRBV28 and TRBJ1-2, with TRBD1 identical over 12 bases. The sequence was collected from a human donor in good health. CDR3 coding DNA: TGTGCCAGCAGTCCGGGACAGGGGGCGCGTCATGGCTACACCTTC. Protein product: CASSPGQGARHGYTF.